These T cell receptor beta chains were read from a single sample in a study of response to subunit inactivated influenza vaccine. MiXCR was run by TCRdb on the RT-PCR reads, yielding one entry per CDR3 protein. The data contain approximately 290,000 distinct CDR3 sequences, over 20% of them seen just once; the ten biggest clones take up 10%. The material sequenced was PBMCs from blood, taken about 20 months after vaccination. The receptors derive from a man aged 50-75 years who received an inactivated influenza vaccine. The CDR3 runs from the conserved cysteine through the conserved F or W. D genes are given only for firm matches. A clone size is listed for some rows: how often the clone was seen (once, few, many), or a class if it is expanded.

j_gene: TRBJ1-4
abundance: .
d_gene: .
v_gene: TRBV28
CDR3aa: CASSTPLDGEKLFF
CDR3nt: TGTGCCAGCAGTACCCCTCTGGACGGCGAAAAACTGTTTTTT

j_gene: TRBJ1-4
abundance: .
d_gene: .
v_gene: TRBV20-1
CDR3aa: CSARGGHFPQTNEKLFF
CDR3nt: TGCAGTGCTAGGGGTGGACACTTCCCTCAAACTAATGAAAAACTGTTTTTT

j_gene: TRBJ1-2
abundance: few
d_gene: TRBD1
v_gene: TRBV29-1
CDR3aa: CSVELTTDRGGYTF
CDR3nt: TGCAGCGTTGAACTCACAACCGACAGGGGCGGCTACACCTTC

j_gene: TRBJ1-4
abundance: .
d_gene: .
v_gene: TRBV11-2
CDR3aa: CASSSHRVWSEKLFF
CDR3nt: TGTGCCAGCAGCTCCCACAGGGTTTGGAGTGAAAAACTGTTTTTT

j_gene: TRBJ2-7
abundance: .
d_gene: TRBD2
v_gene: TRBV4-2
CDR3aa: CASSQLAGGRYEQYF
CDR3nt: TGTGCCAGCAGCCAGCTAGCGGGGGGCCGCTACGAGCAGTACTTC

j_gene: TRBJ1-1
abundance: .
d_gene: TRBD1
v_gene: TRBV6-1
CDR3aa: CASSPPPGQGPHTEAFF
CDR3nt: TGTGCCAGCAGTCCCCCGCCGGGACAGGGGCCCCACACTGAAGCTTTCTTT

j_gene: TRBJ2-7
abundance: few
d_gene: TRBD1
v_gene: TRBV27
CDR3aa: CASSILGQGIYEQYF
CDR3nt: TGTGCCAGCAGTATCCTGGGACAGGGGATCTACGAGCAGTACTTC

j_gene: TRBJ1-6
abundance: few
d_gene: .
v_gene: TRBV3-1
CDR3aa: CASSQDLRGYSPLHF
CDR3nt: TGTGCCAGCAGCCAAGATCTGCGGGGTTATTCACCCCTCCACTTT

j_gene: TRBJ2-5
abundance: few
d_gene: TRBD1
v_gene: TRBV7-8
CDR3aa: CASSPGGQGRETQYF
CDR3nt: TGTGCCAGCAGCCCAGGGGGACAGGGGAGAGAGACCCAGTACTTC

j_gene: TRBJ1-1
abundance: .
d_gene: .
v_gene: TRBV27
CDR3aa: CASRQWEMNTEAFF
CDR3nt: TGTGCCAGCAGGCAATGGGAGATGAACACTGAAGCTTTCTTT

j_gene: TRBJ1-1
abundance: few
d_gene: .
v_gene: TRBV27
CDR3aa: CASRAQGASTEAFF
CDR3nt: TGTGCCAGCAGGGCCCAGGGCGCATCAACTGAAGCTTTCTTT

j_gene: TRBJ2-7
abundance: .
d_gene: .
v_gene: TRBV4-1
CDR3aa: CASSQEPRYYEQYF
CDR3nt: TGCGCCAGCAGCCAAGAACCCAGGTACTACGAGCAGTACTTC

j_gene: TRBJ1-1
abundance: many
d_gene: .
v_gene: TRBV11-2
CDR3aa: CASSPRRPNTEAFF
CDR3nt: TGTGCCAGCAGCCCACGCCGTCCGAACACTGAAGCTTTCTTT

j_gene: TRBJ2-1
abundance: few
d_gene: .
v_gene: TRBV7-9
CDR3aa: CASSLFSDEQFF
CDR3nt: TGTGCCAGCAGCTTATTTAGCGATGAGCAGTTCTTC

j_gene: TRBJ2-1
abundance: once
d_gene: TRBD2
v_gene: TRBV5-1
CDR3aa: CASSLEGLAVYNEQFF
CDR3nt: TGCGCCAGCAGCCTAGAGGGACTAGCGGTGTACAATGAGCAGTTCTTC

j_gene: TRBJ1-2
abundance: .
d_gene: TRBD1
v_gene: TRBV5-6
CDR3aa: CASSLVGQDYGYTF
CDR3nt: TGTGCCAGCAGCTTGGTGGGACAGGACTATGGCTACACCTTC

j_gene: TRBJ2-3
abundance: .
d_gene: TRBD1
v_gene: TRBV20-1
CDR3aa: CSAITGTGYTDTQYF
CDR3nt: TGCAGTGCTATAACCGGGACAGGGTACACAGATACGCAGTATTTT

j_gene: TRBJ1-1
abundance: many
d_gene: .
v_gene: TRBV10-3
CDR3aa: CAISESGGPNTEAFF
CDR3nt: TGTGCCATCAGTGAGTCGGGGGGCCCGAACACTGAAGCTTTCTTT

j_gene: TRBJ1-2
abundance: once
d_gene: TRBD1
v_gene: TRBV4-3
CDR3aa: CASSQRTGAGYGYTF
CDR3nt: TGCGCCAGCAGCCAGAGGACAGGGGCTGGCTATGGCTACACCTTC

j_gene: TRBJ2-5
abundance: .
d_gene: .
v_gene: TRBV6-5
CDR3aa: CASSYPGVEVETQYF
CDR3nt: TGTGCCAGCAGTTACCCGGGAGTAGAGGTAGAGACCCAGTACTTC

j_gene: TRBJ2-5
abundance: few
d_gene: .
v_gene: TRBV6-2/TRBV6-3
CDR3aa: CASSYSTTRALETQYF
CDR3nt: TGTGCCAGCAGTTACTCGACTACGAGGGCTTTAGAGACCCAGTACTTC

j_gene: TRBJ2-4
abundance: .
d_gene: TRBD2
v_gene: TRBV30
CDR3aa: CAWSVGTSLNIQYF
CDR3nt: TGTGCCTGGAGTGTAGGGACTAGTCTGAACATTCAGTACTTC

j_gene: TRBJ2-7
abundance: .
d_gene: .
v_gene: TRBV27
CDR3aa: CASSSGGPYEQYF
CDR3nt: TGTGCCAGCAGTTCCGGGGGCCCCTACGAGCAGTACTTC

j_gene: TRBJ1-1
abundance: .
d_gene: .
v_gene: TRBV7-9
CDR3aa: CASQRYGLNTEAFF
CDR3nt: TGTGCCAGCCAAAGATATGGGTTGAACACTGAAGCTTTCTTT

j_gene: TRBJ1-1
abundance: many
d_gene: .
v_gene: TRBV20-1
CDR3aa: CSARDTLNTEAFF
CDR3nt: TGCAGTGCCCGGGACACCTTGAACACTGAAGCTTTCTTT

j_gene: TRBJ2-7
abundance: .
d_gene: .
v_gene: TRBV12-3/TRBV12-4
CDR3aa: CASSREQGSYEQYF
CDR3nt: TGTGCCAGCAGCCGTGAACAGGGTTCCTACGAGCAGTACTTC